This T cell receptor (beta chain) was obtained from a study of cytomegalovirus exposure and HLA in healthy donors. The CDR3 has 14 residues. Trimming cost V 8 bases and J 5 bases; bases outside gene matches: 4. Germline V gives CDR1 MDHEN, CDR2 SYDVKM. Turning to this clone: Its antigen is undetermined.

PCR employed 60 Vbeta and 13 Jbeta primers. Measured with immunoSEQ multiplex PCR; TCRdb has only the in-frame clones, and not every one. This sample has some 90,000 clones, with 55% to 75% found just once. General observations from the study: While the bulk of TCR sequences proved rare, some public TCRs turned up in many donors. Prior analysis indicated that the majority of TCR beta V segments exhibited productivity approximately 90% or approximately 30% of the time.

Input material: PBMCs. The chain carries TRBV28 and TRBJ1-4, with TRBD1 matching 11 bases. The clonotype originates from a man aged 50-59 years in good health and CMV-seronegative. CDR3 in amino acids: CASVRDRGNEKLFF. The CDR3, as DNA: TGTGCCAGCGTCCGGGACAGGGGGAATGAAAAACTGTTTTTT.